This T cell receptor beta chain was identified during a study of neurological immune-mediated disorders. The study, taken as a whole, reports: Because no CDR3 amino acid sequences were shared across subjects by expanded clones, private repertoires were suggested in all groups. Phylogenetic grouping put 18 of 34 multiple sclerosis patients' repertoires into one related-CDR3 cluster, a possible signature.

This clonotype was found many times. The antigen is unknown. Trimming pared 5 bases from V and 1 base from J, leaving 12 bases between. The germline V gene has CDR1 MNHEY and CDR2 SVGAGI. CDR3 length equals 16 residues. Unsorted libraries were generated from 2 million PBMCs held at -80 degrees C. TCRdb independently ran MiXCR on the 5' RACE reads; one entry per CDR3 protein. The table lists about 33,000 distinct CDR3 sequences, approximately 1.5% of them singletons. What was sequenced was PBMCs. The TCR sequence derives from a woman aged 25 to 45 with multiple sclerosis. The rearrangement links TRBV6-5 to TRBJ1-6; the D gene is possibly TRBD1 (6 bases). CDR3 sequence (DNA): TGTGCCAGCAGTAAATGGACAGAGTCCTATAATTCACCCCTCCACTTT. Protein sequence: CASSKWTESYNSPLHF.